Sequencing of this T cell receptor beta chain was carried out in a study of vaccination and CD4 T cells after COVID-19. Described treatment: 10-day PBMC culture with coronavirus spike peptide pools or control peptides (ViraFEST assay). Roughly 2 million PBMCs were grown per well alongside roughly 9 IU/ml IL-2 and approximately 9.8 ug/ml peptide pools. V gave up 7 bases and J gave up 3 bases; unmatched junction bases: 10. This CDR3 is 17 amino acids long. Looked up from germline, CDR1 is KGHDR and CDR2 is SFDVKD. Study conclusions and caveats: Looking at convalescent patients, 304 of their 307 vaccine-specific clones were spike mono-reactive.

Concerning this clonotype: What it recognizes is unknown.

An Oncomine TCR Beta short-read assay was used to sequence the DNA from cultured CD4+ T cells. Each CDR3 protein gets one entry after TCRdb re-called the PCR reads with MiXCR. The table records 9,500 to 15,000 distinct CDR3 sequences, roughly 50% of them present only once. The specimen was cultured CD4+ T cells from blood, collected after SARS-CoV-2 vaccination. The rearrangement joins TRBV24-1 to TRBJ2-2; 10 nucleotides agree with TRBD1. The TCR sequence derives from a human donor with COVID-19. As DNA, the CDR3 is TGTGCCACCAGATCATCAGCCGGGACAGGGGACACCGGGGAGCTGTTTTTT. Translation gives CATRSSAGTGDTGELFF.